These 17 T cell receptor beta chains were sequenced from one sample in a study of cytomegalovirus exposure and HLA in healthy donors. Vbeta (60) and Jbeta (13) primers were used in the PCR. Profiled with immunoSEQ multiplex PCR; TCRdb holds only in-frame clones, not every one. Of roughly 150,000 clones listed, nearly 80% are singletons. The sequencing input was PBMCs. The receptors stem from a woman aged 40 to 50 in good health and CMV-seronegative.

This clone has just a few counts. The V and J genes are TRBV6-4 and TRBJ2-1, with TRBD2 matching over 12 bases. The CDR3 length is 18 residues. Germline CDR1 reads MRHNA; CDR2 reads SNTAGT. V trimming: 5 bases; J trimming: 1 base; junction bases outside the gene matches: 9. CDR3 DNA sequence: TGTGCCAGCAGTCAGACTTCTAGCGGGAGGGCTTCCTACAATGAGCAGTTCTTC. This gives the protein CASSQTSSGRASYNEQFF.

The CDR3 sequence is CASSLHRDTQYF. The DNA for the CDR3 is TGTGCCAGCAGCTTGCATCGGGATACGCAGTATTTT. This chain uses TRBV7-8 with TRBJ2-3; no clear D. V was pared by 3 bases and J by 6 bases, with 7 bases between. The germline V gene has CDR1 SGHVS and CDR2 FQNEAQ. The CDR3 is made up of 12 amino acids.

This chain links TRBV5-1 with TRBJ1-2; D not certain. This CDR3 is built from 14 residues. Germline V gene lookup returns CDR1 SGHRS and CDR2 YFSETQ. The V gene lost 0 bases and the J gene lost 1 base, with 7 bases spanning the gap. The CDR3 coding sequence is TGCGCCAGCAGCTTGGAGCCACTTAACTATGGCTACACCTTC. It yields the protein CASSLEPLNYGYTF.

This chain connects TRBV10-3 to TRBJ2-3, with D perhaps matching TRBD2 (6 bases). The CDR3 contains 15 residues. Trimming removed 6 bases at V and 0 bases at J, with 13 bases between. Per the germline V gene, CDR1 is ENHRY and CDR2 is SYGVKD. The CDR3 DNA follows: TGTGCCATCAGGCCCTCTAGCGTGAGCACAGATACGCAGTATTTT. This gives the protein CAIRPSSVSTDTQYF.

This CDR3 reads CASSTGVSYGYTF. CDR3 sequence (DNA): TGTGCCAGCAGTACAGGGGTGTCCTATGGCTACACCTTC. This sequence joins TRBV28 and TRBJ1-2, with 7 bases identical to TRBD1. The J segment lost 4 bases and the V segment lost 5 bases, leaving 4 bases of the junction unmatched. CDR1 and CDR2 (germline): MDHEN, SYDVKM. CDR3 length: 13 amino acids.

The chain uses TRBV5-1 and TRBJ2-3; D might be TRBD2 (5 bases). Trimming took off 1 base at V and 2 bases at J, with 17 bases between the two ends. The CDR3 spans 17 residues. Germline values: CDR1 SGHRS, CDR2 YFSETQ. The DNA for the CDR3 is TGCGCCAGCAGCTTGTCGGGTGCAGTGGGAGCCACAGATACGCAGTATTTT. Residues: CASSLSGAVGATDTQYF.

The CDR3 sequence is CASSWSGANEQYF. CDR3 in DNA: TGTGCCAGCAGTTGGAGTGGGGCCAACGAGCAGTACTTC. This chain connects TRBV28 to TRBJ2-7, with D tentatively TRBD1 (5 bases). CDR1 MDHEN and CDR2 SYDVKM come from the germline V gene. Trimming removed 4 bases from V and 5 bases from J, with 12 bases in between. This CDR3 is built from 13 residues.

This clone turned up a few times. This chain uses TRBV9 with TRBJ2-1; 12 nucleotides line up with TRBD2. Per germline, CDR1 SGDLS and CDR2 YYNGEE. The CDR3 loop spans 16 amino acids. The J segment lost 2 bases and the V segment lost 4 bases, leaving 4 bases of the junction unmatched. The CDR3 reads CASSTSSGRAYNEQFF. In DNA form, the CDR3 reads TGTGCCAGCAGCACCTCTAGCGGGAGGGCCTACAATGAGCAGTTCTTC. The variable domain in full, completed from reference TRBV9 and TRBJ2-1, reads DSGVTQTPKHLITATGQRVTLRCSPRSGDLSVYWYQQSLDQGLQFLIQYYNGEERAKGNILERFSAQQFPDLHSELNLSSLELGDSALYFCASSTSSGRAYNEQFFGPGTRLTVL.

The CDR3 loop reads CASSQVASGELFF. CDR3 coding DNA: TGCGCCAGCAGCCAAGTAGCAAGCGGGGAGCTGTTTTTT. The chain has TRBV4-1 and TRBJ2-2; D unclear. This CDR3 region has 13 residues. The V end was cut by 1 base, the J end by 7 bases, with 7 bases between. CDR1 is MGHRA, CDR2 YSYEKL, per germline.

The CDR3 region is CASSAGDTQYF. CDR3 bases: TGCGCCAGCAGCGCAGGAGATACGCAGTATTTT. V gene TRBV10-1 combines with J gene TRBJ2-3; D remains unclear. The CDR3 totals 11 residues. CDR1 and CDR2 (germline): WNHNN, SYGVQD (reference sequence). V was clipped by 6 bases and J by 5 bases, with 6 bases between them.

This chain connects TRBV19 to TRBJ1-4; 7 positions agree with TRBD1. The CDR3 is 14 residues long. With V trimmed by 5 bases and J by 8 bases, 8 bases remained unmatched. Germline assignment: CDR1 LNHDA and CDR2 SQIVND (reference sequence). The CDR3, as DNA: TGTGCCAGTAGTGCGGACAGGTTAAGGGAAAAACTGTTTTTT. It codes for CASSADRLREKLFF.

This chain links TRBV19 with TRBJ2-5; TRBD2 aligns across 14 bases. CDR1 and CDR2 from the germline V gene are LNHDA and SQIVND (reference sequence). V was clipped by 6 bases and J by 7 bases; unmatched bases: 10. CDR3 size: 16 residues. The CDR3 is CASSTRTSGGRGTQYF. CDR3 DNA sequence: TGTGCCAGTAGCACTCGGACTAGCGGGGGGAGGGGGACCCAGTACTTC. Together with reference TRBV19 and TRBJ2-5, the CDR3 gives the full variable domain: DGGITQSPKYLFRKEGQNVTLSCEQNLNHDAMYWYRQDPGQGLRLIYYSQIVNDFQKGDIAEGYSVSREKKESFPLTVTSAQKNPTAFYLCASSTRTSGGRGTQYFGPGTRLLVL.

The chain is built from TRBV6-5 and TRBJ2-7; D is possibly TRBD2 (5 bases). Trimming pared 4 bases from V and 4 bases from J, leaving 11 bases between. This CDR3 has 13 residues. Germline CDR1 is MNHEY and CDR2 is SVGAGI. The CDR3 protein is CASSSQLEYEQYF. The CDR3 nucleotides read TGTGCCAGCAGTTCCCAACTAGAATACGAGCAGTACTTC.

This clone has just one count. J is TRBJ2-2 and V is TRBV6-5; the D gene is possibly TRBD1 (6 bases). From germline, CDR1 is MNHEY and CDR2 SVGAGI. The CDR3 has 16 residues. With 0 bases removed from V and 0 bases from J, the gap between germline ends came to 8 bases. The CDR3 nucleotides are TGTGCCAGCAGTTACTCGTACAGGGCGAACACCGGGGAGCTGTTTTTT. Amino acids: CASSYSYRANTGELFF.

J is TRBJ1-2 and V is TRBV6-4; 8 bases map to TRBD1. Germline V CDR1 and CDR2: MRHNA, SNTAGT. Unmatched junction bases numbered 10, after V lost 6 bases and J lost 4 bases. The CDR3 has 15 amino acids. The CDR3 region has the DNA TGTGCCAGCAGAAACTCCGGGACAGGAACCTATGGCTACACCTTC. Protein product: CASRNSGTGTYGYTF.

The chain recombines TRBV2 with TRBJ2-7; 9 bases are shared with TRBD1. This CDR3 has 14 residues. Germline values: CDR1 SNHLY, CDR2 FYNNEI. V lost 6 bases to trimming and J lost 2 bases; unmatched junction nucleotides: 5. CDR3 in amino acids: CASRAGTGTYEQYF. Written as DNA, the CDR3 is TGTGCCAGCAGGGCCGGGACAGGGACCTACGAGCAGTACTTC. The variable domain in full, with the rest retrieved from reference TRBV2 and TRBJ2-7, is EPEVTQTPSHQVTQMGQEVILRCVPISNHLYFYWYRQILGQKVEFLVSFYNNEISEKSEIFDDQFSVERPDGSNFTLKIRSTKLEDSAMYFCASRAGTGTYEQYFGPGTRLTVT.

The chain joins TRBV5-1 to TRBJ2-7, with 11 bases that match TRBD2. The CDR3 covers 17 residues. V shed 0 bases and J 4 bases; nucleotides not matched to a gene: 9. Germline V lookup: CDR1 SGHRS, CDR2 YFSETQ. This chain's CDR3 is CASSLEPSGRSLYEQYF. The CDR3 coding sequence is TGCGCCAGCAGCTTGGAACCTAGCGGGAGGAGTTTGTACGAGCAGTACTTC.